This T cell receptor beta chain was captured by sequencing in a study of T cell responses to AZD1222 COVID-19 vaccine. The overall study: Combined were second doses at about 4 or about 12 weeks.

The data were produced by immunoSEQ multiplex PCR, yet TCRdb's version contains in-frame clones alone and is incomplete. The sample holds about 100,000 clones, roughly 84% seen once. Germline V gene data show CDR1 as GTSNPN and CDR2 as SVGIG (reference sequence). Trimming left V 1 base short and J 3 bases short, with 7 bases between. The CDR3 is made up of 13 amino acids. Worth noting for this clone: Its target is not known.

Study conclusions and caveats: Targeting of unmutated variant regions was reportedly seen in nearly half of spike-specific TCRs. Clonal diversity may have been underestimated in mostly white British donors.

This sequence originates from an adult in good health. V is TRBV30 and J is TRBJ1-5; D perhaps matches TRBD1 (6 bases). Sequenced material: peripheral blood, taken on day 0 of AZD1222 vaccination. As DNA, the CDR3 is TGTGCCTGGAGTGGGGGGCCCAATCAGCCCCAGCATTTT. Encoded protein: CAWSGGPNQPQHF.